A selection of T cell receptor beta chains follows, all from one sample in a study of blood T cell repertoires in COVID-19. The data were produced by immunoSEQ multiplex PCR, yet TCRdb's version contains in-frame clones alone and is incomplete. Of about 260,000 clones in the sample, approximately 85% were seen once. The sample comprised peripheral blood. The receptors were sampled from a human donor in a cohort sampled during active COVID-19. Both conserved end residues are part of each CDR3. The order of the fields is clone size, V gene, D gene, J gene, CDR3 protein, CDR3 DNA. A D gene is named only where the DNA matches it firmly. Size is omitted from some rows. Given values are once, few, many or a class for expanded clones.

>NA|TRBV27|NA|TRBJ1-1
CASSLWVMGRQTNTEAFF
TGTGCCAGCAGTTTATGGGTTATGGGAAGACAGACGAACACTGAAGCTTTCTTT
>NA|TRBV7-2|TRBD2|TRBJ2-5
CASSSAGRGGGETQYF
TGTGCCAGCAGCTCAGCCGGGAGGGGGGGAGGAGAGACCCAGTACTTC
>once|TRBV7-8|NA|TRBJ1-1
CASSYAGERPEAFF
TGTGCCAGCAGTTACGCCGGGGAGAGGCCTGAAGCTTTCTTT
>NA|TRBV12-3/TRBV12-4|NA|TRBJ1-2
CASSLTGNYGYTF
TGTGCCAGCAGTCTCACAGGGAACTATGGCTACACCTTC
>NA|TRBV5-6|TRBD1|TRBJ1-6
CASNWDRGYGSPLHF
TGTGCCAGCAACTGGGACAGGGGCTACGGTTCACCCCTCCACTTT
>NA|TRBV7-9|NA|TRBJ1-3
CASSTIREQDGNTIYF
TGTGCCAGCAGCACGATTCGCGAACAGGATGGAAACACCATATATTTT
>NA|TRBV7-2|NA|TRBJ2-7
CASSLAQVSEQYF
TGTGCCAGCAGCTTAGCCCAAGTCAGCGAGCAGTACTTC
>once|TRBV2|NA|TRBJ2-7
CARGSSYEQYF
TGTGCCAGGGGGAGCTCCTACGAGCAGTACTTC
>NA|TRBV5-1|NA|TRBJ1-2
CASSLGTDLYGYTF
TGCGCCAGCAGCTTGGGGACAGACCTCTATGGCTACACCTTC
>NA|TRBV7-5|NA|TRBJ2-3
CVRSHHLRAGGSDTQYF
TGTGTCAGAAGCCACCATTTGAGAGCCGGGGGATCAGATACGCAGTATTTT
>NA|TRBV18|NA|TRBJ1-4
CASSPSGQPIKGGEKLFF
TGTGCCAGCTCACCGTCCGGACAGCCAATCAAAGGTGGTGAAAAACTGTTTTTT
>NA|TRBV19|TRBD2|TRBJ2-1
CASSWTSENEQFF
TGTGCCAGTAGTTGGACTAGCGAGAATGAGCAGTTCTTC
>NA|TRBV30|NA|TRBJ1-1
CAWSVPGMSEAFF
TGTGCCTGGAGTGTACCCGGTATGTCTGAAGCTTTCTTT